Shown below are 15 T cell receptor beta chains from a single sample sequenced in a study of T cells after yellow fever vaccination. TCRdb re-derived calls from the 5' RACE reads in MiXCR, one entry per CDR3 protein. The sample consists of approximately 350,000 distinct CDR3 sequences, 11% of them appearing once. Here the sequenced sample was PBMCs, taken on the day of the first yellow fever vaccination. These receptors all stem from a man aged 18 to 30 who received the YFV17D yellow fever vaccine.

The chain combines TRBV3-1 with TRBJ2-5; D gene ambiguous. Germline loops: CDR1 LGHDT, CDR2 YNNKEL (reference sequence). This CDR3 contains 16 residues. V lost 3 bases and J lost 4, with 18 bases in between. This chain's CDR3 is CASSQLQPTLGETQYF. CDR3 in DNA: TGTGCCAGCAGCCAGCTACAGCCAACCCTGGGAGAGACCCAGTACTTC.

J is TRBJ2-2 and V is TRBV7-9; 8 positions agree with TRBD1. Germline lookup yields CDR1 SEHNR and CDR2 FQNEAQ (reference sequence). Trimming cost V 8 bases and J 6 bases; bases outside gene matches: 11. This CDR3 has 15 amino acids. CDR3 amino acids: CASGQGRGLAGELFF. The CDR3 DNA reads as TGTGCCAGCGGACAGGGTCGTGGCCTGGCCGGGGAGCTGTTTTTT.

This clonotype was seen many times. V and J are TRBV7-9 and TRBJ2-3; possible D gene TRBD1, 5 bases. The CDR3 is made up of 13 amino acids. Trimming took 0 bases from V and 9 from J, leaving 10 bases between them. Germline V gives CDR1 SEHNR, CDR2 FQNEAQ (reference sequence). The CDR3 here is CASSLAGKGTQYF. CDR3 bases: TGTGCCAGCAGCTTAGCTGGGAAGGGGACGCAGTATTTT.

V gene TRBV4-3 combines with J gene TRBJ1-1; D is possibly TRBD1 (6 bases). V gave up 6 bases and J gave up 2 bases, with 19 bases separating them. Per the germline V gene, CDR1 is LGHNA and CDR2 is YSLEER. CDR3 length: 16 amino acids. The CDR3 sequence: CASSLSRGGSNTEAFF. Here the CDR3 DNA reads TGCGCCAGCAGTCTATCCCGAGGGGGATCAAACACTGAAGCTTTCTTT.

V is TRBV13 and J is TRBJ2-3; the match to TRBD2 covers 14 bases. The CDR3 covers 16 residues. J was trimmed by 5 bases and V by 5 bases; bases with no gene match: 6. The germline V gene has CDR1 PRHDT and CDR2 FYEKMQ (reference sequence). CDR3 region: CASSPRLAGGLDTQYF. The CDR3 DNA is TGTGCCAGCAGCCCCCGACTAGCGGGGGGGCTAGATACGCAGTATTTT.

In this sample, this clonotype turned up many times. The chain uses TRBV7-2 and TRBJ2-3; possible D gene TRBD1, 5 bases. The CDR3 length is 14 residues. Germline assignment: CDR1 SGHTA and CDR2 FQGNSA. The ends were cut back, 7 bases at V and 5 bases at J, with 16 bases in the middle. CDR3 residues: CASTLQYGQDTQYF. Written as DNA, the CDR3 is TGTGCCAGCACCCTACAGTACGGACAAGATACGCAGTATTTT.

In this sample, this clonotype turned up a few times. CDR3 residues: CASRRQGAFVSPLHF. CDR3 sequence (DNA): TGCGCCAGCCGTCGGCAGGGGGCATTTGTTTCACCCCTCCACTTT. The J gene is TRBJ1-6, the V gene TRBV4-3, with 8 positions matching TRBD1. This CDR3 has 15 residues. The junction had 12 bases not matched to a gene; V was cut back by 8 bases and J by 9 bases. Germline V gene sequence: CDR1 LGHNA, CDR2 YSLEER.

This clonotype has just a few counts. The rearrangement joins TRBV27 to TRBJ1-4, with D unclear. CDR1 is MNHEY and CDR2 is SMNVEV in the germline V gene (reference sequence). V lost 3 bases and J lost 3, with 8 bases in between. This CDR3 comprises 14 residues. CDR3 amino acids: CASSFKGSNEKLFF. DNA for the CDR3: TGTGCCAGCAGTTTTAAAGGGTCTAATGAAAAACTGTTTTTT.

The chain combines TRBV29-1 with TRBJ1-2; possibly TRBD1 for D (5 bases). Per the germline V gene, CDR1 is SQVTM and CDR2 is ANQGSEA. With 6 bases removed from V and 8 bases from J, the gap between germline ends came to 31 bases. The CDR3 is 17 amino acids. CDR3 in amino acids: CSVTLSSARGTGGGYTF. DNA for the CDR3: TGCAGCGTCACCCTCTCCAGTGCCCGGGGGACCGGGGGAGGCTACACCTTC.

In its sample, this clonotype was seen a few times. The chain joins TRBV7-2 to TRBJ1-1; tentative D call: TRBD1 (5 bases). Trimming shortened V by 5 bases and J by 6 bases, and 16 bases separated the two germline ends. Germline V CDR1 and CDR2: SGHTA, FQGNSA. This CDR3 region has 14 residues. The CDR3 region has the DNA TGTGCCAGCAGCAGTCAAAGGAGGGGCCCTGAAGCTTTCTTT. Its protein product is CASSSQRRGPEAFF.

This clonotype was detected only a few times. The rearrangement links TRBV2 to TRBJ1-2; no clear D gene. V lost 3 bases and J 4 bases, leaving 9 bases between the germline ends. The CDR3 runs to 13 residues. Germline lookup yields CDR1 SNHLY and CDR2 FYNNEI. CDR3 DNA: TGTGCCAGCAGTGATGCGGCAGGCTATGGCTACACCTTC. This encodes CASSDAAGYGYTF.

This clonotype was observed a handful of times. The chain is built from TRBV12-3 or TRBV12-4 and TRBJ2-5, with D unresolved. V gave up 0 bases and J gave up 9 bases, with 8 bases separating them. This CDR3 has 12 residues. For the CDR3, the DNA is TGTGCCAGCAGTTTAGCCCAAGTGGCCCAGTACTTC. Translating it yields CASSLAQVAQYF.

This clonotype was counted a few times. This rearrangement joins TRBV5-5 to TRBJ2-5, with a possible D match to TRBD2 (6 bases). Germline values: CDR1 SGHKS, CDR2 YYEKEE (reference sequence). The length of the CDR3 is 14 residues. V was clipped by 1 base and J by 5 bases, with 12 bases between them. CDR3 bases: TGTGCCAGCAGCTTGCGTTCAGGAGGGGAGACCCAGTACTTC. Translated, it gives CASSLRSGGETQYF.

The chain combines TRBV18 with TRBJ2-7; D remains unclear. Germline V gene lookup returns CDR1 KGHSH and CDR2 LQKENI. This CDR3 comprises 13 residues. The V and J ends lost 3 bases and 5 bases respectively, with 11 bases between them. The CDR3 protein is CASSPLPGDEQYV. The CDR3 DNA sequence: TGTGCCAGCTCACCCCTTCCGGGTGACGAGCAGTACGTC.

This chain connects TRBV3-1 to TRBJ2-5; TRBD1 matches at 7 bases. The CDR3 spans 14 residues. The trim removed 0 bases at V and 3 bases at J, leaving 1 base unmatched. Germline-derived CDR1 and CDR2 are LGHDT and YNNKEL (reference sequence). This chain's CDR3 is CASSQEGTEETQYF. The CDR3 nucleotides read TGTGCCAGCAGCCAAGAAGGGACAGAAGAGACCCAGTACTTC.